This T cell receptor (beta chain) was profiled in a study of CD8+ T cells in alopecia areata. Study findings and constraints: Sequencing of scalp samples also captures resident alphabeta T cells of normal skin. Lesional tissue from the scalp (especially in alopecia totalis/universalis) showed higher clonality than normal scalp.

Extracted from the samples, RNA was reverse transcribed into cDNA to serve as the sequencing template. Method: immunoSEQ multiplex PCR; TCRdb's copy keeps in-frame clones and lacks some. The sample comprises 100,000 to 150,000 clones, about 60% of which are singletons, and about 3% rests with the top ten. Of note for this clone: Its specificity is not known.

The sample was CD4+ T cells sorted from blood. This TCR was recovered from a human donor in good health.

CDR3 nucleotide sequence: TGCGCCAGCAGCCAAGATGGGAACCCTCCCGCCAATCAGCCCCAGCATTTT. As protein: CASSQDGNPPANQPQHF. The chain employs TRBV4-1 and TRBJ1-5; D remains ambiguous. V lost 0 bases to trimming and J lost 3 bases, with 15 bases between them. CDR3 length: 17 residues. Germline V lookup: CDR1 MGHRA, CDR2 YSYEKL.